These 2 T cell receptor beta chains originate from one sample sequenced in a study of blood T cell repertoires in COVID-19. Method: immunoSEQ multiplex PCR; TCRdb's copy keeps in-frame clones and lacks some. In the table there are fewer than 90,000 clones, around four fifths of which are singletons. Sequenced input: peripheral blood. The source is a man in his sixties with COVID-19, enrolled during active disease.

The V and J genes are TRBV7-9 and TRBJ1-6; D gene ambiguous. Germline V gene sequence: CDR1 SEHNR, CDR2 FQNEAQ (reference sequence). Between the trimmed V and J ends, which lost 0 bases and 8 bases, there was a span of 8 bases. The CDR3 is made up of 14 amino acids. The CDR3 DNA follows: TGTGCCAGCAGCTTAGCCGGAGAAGATTCACCCCTCCACTTT. This translates into CASSLAGEDSPLHF.

This clone appeared a few times. The chain joins TRBV9 to TRBJ1-2; TRBD1 is a possible D gene (5 bases). This CDR3 is 14 amino acids long. The germline V gene encodes CDR1 SGDLS and CDR2 YYNGEE. Deletions cut 3 bases from V and 9 bases from J, with 18 bases between. The chain's CDR3 is CASSATPQVGSYTF. The CDR3 nucleotides read TGTGCCAGCAGCGCGACACCACAGGTTGGGAGCTACACCTTC.